These 15 T cell receptor beta chains were sequenced from one sample in a study of cytomegalovirus exposure and HLA in healthy donors (dated by TCRdb to the late 2010s). Receptors were amplified or captured by the immunoSEQ multiplex PCR assay. For the multiplex PCR, a mixture combining 60 forward primers for TCR Vbeta segments and 13 reverse primers for TCR Jbeta segments was used. Not all clones reach the TCRdb copy of this immuneACCESS table, which keeps in-frame sequences only. Checked studies attribute under half of the gap to unresolved V genes and leave the rest unexplained. The sample yields 100,000 to 150,000 clones; approximately 86% were counted once. The ten largest clones take up under 2% of the sample. Sequencing was carried out using PBMCs. The receptors come from a boy between 5 and 17 years old in good health and CMV-seronegative.

The J gene is TRBJ1-2, the V gene TRBV4-2; the match to TRBD1 covers 7 bases. With V trimmed by 3 bases and J by 2 bases, 3 bases remained unmatched. This CDR3 has 14 residues. Germline CDR1 reads LGHNA; CDR2 reads YNFKEQ. The chain's CDR3 is CASSQGQINYGYTF. The DNA of the CDR3 is TGTGCCAGCAGCCAGGGACAGATCAACTATGGCTACACCTTC.

The chain combines TRBV5-1 with TRBJ2-3, with D possibly TRBD1 on 7 matching bases. The CDR3 totals 13 residues. V was shortened by 4 bases and J by 4 bases, with 10 bases between the two germline ends. Germline assignment: CDR1 SGHRS and CDR2 YFSETQ. CDR3 in DNA: TGCGCCAGCAGCCCAGGGGGGTCAGATACGCAGTATTTT. It codes for CASSPGGSDTQYF.

The chain is built from TRBV10-3 and TRBJ1-1; D unresolved. Germline values: CDR1 ENHRY, CDR2 SYGVKD. This CDR3 comprises 14 residues. The ends were cut back, 6 bases at V and 1 base at J, with 12 bases in the middle. CDR3 DNA: TGTGCCATCAGCGCCAATGAGGGGAACACTGAAGCTTTCTTT. This encodes CAISANEGNTEAFF.

The rearrangement links TRBV29-1 to TRBJ1-5; tentatively, D is TRBD1 (5 bases). This CDR3 is 14 amino acids long. The ends were cut back, 6 bases at V and 0 bases at J, with 12 bases in the middle. The V gene's germline CDR1 is SQVTM and CDR2 ANQGSEA. The CDR3 protein is CSVKGQYSNQPQHF. The CDR3 bases are TGCAGCGTGAAGGGGCAATATAGCAATCAGCCCCAGCATTTT. Variable domain in full (rest from reference TRBV29-1 and TRBJ1-5): SAVISQKPSRDICQRGTSLTIQCQVDSQVTMMFWYRQQPGQSLTLIATANQGSEATYESGFVIDKFPISRPNLTFSTLTVSNMSPEDSSIYLCSVKGQYSNQPQHFGDGTRLSIL.

This clone was detected only once. The chain employs TRBV19 and TRBJ2-1; D is uncertain. Trimming removed 3 bases from V and 4 bases from J, with 7 bases in between. Germline loops: CDR1 LNHDA, CDR2 SQIVND (reference sequence). The length of the CDR3 is 13 residues. The CDR3 loop is CASSISLYNEQFF. The CDR3, as DNA: TGTGCCAGTAGTATCTCACTATACAATGAGCAGTTCTTC.

The CDR3 nucleotides are TGTGCCAGCAGCTTAGGGGCCAGGGTGGGGGAGACCCAGTACTTC. This gives the protein CASSLGARVGETQYF. This chain connects TRBV11-2 to TRBJ2-5; D possibly corresponds to TRBD1 (5 bases). The germline V gene encodes CDR1 SGHAT and CDR2 FQNNGV. The CDR3 totals 15 residues. The ends were cut back, 1 base at V and 5 bases at J, with 14 bases in the middle.

The V gene is TRBV2, the J gene TRBJ2-7; 7 positions agree with TRBD2. The CDR3 contains 14 residues. V dropped 1 base and J dropped 2; count of bases not matched to a gene: 2. Per the germline V gene, CDR1 is SNHLY and CDR2 is FYNNEI. This chain's CDR3 is CASSEVGGAYEQYF. CDR3 DNA: TGTGCCAGCAGTGAAGTGGGGGGGGCCTACGAGCAGTACTTC.

V and J are TRBV6-1 and TRBJ1-2, with D uncertain. Trimming left V 2 bases short and J 0 bases short, with 4 bases between. This CDR3 is 13 amino acids long. Germline V gives CDR1 MNHNS, CDR2 SASEGT. DNA of the CDR3: TGTGCCAGCAGTGAATCCACTAACTATGGCTACACCTTC. Protein: CASSESTNYGYTF.

The CDR3 protein is CASSLGHNYEQYF. The CDR3 DNA sequence: TGTGCCAGCAGCTTAGGTCACAACTACGAGCAGTACTTC. The V and J genes are TRBV7-2 and TRBJ2-7; D call uncertain. Germline CDR1 and CDR2: SGHTA and FQGNSA. The CDR3 consists of 13 residues. The V end was cut by 1 base, the J end by 3 bases, with 7 bases between.

For this clone: One junction end disagrees with the germline gene, perhaps due to a read error. The V call is TRBV5-6, the J call TRBJ2-7, with 9 bases that match TRBD2. This CDR3 is built from 14 residues. Germline assignment: CDR1 SGHDT and CDR2 YYEEEE. The CDR3: CASSLASGVYGQYF. The CDR3 bases are TGTGCCAGCAGCTTGGCTAGCGGGGTCTACGGGCAGTACTTC. The full variable domain, rest sourced from reference TRBV5-6 and TRBJ2-7, is DAGVTQSPTHLIKTRGQQVTLRCSPKSGHDTVSWYQQALGQGPQFIFQYYEEEERQRGNFPDRFSGHQFPNYSSELNVNALLLGDSALYLCASSLASGVYGQYFGPGTRLTVT.

The chain links TRBV21-1 to TRBJ2-7; the table calls TRBD1, which could not be checked here. TRBV21-1 is tagged as a pseudogene. The CDR3 contains 16 residues. CDR3 nucleotide sequence: TGTGCCAGCAGCAAAGACAGCCGCTTAACCTCCTACGAGCAGTACTTC. Translation gives CASSKDSRLTSYEQYF.

This rearrangement joins TRBV6-9 to TRBJ1-5, with D uncertain. Germline loops: CDR1 MNHGY, CDR2 SVAAGI. The CDR3 contains 14 residues. V dropped 0 bases and J dropped 5 bases, with 8 bases sitting between them. The DNA for the CDR3 is TGTGCCAGCAGTTATTCCGTCCCCCATCAGCCCCAGCATTTT. Its translation is CASSYSVPHQPQHF.

The chain uses TRBV14 and TRBJ1-1; TRBD1 aligns across 7 bases. The CDR3 is 14 residues long. V was clipped by 4 bases and J by 4 bases; unmatched bases: 6. CDR1 is SGHDN, CDR2 FVKESK, per germline. CDR3 sequence: CASSLLTGSTEAFF. As DNA, the CDR3 is TGTGCCAGCAGCCTACTGACAGGGAGCACTGAAGCTTTCTTT.

V usage is TRBV11-2 and J usage is TRBJ2-3, with a tentative D call TRBD1 (6 bases). CDR1 and CDR2 (germline): SGHAT, FQNNGV. Trimming removed 5 bases from V and 1 base from J, with 22 bases in between. CDR3 length: 18 residues. In DNA, the CDR3 is TGTGCCAGCAGCCGACTACCCCCAGGGGTGTCGGGCACAGATACGCAGTATTTT. Its protein product is CASSRLPPGVSGTDTQYF. Full variable domain (missing parts from reference TRBV11-2 and TRBJ2-3): EAGVAQSPRYKIIEKRQSVAFWCNPISGHATLYWYQQILGQGPKLLIQFQNNGVVDDSQLPKDRFSAERLKGVDSTLKIQPAKLEDSAVYLCASSRLPPGVSGTDTQYFGPGTRLTVL.

This sequence joins TRBV9 and TRBJ2-1, with D perhaps TRBD1 (5 bases). CDR3 length: 13 amino acids. V lost 6 bases to trimming and J lost 7 bases, with 14 bases between them. CDR1 is SGDLS, CDR2 YYNGEE, per germline. The CDR3 region is CASNSHRGNEQFF. The CDR3 nucleotides are TGTGCCAGCAATTCCCATAGGGGAAATGAGCAGTTCTTC. The entire variable domain, with the rest obtained from reference TRBV9 and TRBJ2-1, is as follows: DSGVTQTPKHLITATGQRVTLRCSPRSGDLSVYWYQQSLDQGLQFLIQYYNGEERAKGNILERFSAQQFPDLHSELNLSSLELGDSALYFCASNSHRGNEQFFGPGTRLTVL.